The sequence of this T cell receptor beta chain was determined in a study of T-cell memory formation after mild COVID-19. MiXCR was run by TCRdb on the 5' RACE reads, yielding one entry per CDR3 protein. This sample carries roughly 500,000 distinct CDR3 sequences, 20% of them seen once, and the ten largest clones take roughly an eighth. The germline gives CDR1 MNHEY, CDR2 SVGAGI. The V end lost 2 bases, the J end lost 1 base, and 9 bases lay between the germline ends. The CDR3 spans 15 residues. This clonotype was seen more than once but under ten times. The clonotype originates from an adult woman who had mild COVID-19 (a few samples of this study predate the infection). Cell type and time point are not known. This chain uses TRBV6-5 with TRBJ2-1, with a possible D match to TRBD1 (5 bases). Sequencing was done on a sample of PBMCs or a T cell subset sorted from them (not recorded which). The CDR3 bases are TGTGCCAGCAGTTACGGGCCAGGGTCCTACAATGAGCAGTTCTTC. Residues: CASSYGPGSYNEQFF.